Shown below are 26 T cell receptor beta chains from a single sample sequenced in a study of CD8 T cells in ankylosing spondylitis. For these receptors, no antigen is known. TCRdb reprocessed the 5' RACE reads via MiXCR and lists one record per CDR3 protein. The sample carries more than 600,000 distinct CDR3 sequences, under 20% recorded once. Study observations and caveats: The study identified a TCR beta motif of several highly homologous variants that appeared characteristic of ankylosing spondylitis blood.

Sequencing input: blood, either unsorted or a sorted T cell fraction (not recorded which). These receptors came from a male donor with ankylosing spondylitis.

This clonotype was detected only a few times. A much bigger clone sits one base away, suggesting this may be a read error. The CDR3 reads CASRPTLEPEAFF. The CDR3 DNA reads TGTGCCAGCAGGCCGACATTGGAGCCTGAAGCTTTCTTT. The chain recombines TRBV6-2 or TRBV6-3 with TRBJ1-1; D is ambiguous. CDR1 is MNHEY, CDR2 SVGEGT, per germline. The CDR3 has 13 amino acids. V lost 6 bases to trimming and J lost 6 bases, with 14 bases between them.

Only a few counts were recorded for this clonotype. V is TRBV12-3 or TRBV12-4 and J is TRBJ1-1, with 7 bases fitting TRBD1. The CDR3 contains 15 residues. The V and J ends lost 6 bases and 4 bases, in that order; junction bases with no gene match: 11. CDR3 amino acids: CASRDNGQVVTEAFF. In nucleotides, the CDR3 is TGTGCCAGCAGGGATAACGGACAGGTTGTCACTGAAGCTTTCTTT.

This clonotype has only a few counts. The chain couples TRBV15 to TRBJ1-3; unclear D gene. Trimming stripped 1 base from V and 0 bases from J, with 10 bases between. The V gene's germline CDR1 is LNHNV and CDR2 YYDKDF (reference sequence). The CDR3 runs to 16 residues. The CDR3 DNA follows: TGTGCCACCAGCAGAGGCCCGATAAGCTCTGGAAACACCATATATTTT. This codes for CATSRGPISSGNTIYF.

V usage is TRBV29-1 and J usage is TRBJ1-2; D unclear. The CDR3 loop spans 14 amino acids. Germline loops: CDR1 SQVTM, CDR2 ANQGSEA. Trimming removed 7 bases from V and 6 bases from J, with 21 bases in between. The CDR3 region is CSAKADGVIDGYTF. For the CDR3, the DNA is TGCAGCGCCAAGGCTGATGGGGTTATCGATGGCTACACCTTC.

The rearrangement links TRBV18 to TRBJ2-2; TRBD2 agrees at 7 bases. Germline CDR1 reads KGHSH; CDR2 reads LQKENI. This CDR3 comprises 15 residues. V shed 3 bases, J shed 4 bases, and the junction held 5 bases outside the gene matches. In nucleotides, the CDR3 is TGTGCCAGCTCACCGTTTCCTAGCGGCACCGGGGAGCTGTTTTTT. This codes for CASSPFPSGTGELFF.

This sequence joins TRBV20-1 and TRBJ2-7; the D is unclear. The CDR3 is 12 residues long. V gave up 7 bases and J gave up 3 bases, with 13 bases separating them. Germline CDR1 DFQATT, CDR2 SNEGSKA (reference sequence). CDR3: CSVTPSGYEQYF. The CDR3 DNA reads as TGCAGTGTAACACCATCGGGCTACGAGCAGTACTTC.

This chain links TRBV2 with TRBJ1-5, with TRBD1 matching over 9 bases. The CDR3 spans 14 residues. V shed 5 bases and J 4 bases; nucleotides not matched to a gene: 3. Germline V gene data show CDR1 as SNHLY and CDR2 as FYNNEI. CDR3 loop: CASSWDRANQPQHF. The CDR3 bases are TGTGCCAGCAGTTGGGACAGGGCTAATCAGCCCCAGCATTTT.

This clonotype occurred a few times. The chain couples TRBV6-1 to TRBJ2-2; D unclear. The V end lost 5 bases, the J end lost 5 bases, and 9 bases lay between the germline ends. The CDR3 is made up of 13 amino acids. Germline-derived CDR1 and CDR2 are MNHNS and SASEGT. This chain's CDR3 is CASSPLGTGELFF. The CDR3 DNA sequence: TGTGCCAGCAGTCCCCTCGGAACCGGGGAGCTGTTTTTT.

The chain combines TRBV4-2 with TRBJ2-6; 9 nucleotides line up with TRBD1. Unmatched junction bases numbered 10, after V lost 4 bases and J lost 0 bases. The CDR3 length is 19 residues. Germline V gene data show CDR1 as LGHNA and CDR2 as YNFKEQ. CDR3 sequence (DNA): TGTGCCAGCAGCCCCTCCCGGGACAGGGTCCTCTCTGGGGCCAACGTCCTGACTTTC. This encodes CASSPSRDRVLSGANVLTF.

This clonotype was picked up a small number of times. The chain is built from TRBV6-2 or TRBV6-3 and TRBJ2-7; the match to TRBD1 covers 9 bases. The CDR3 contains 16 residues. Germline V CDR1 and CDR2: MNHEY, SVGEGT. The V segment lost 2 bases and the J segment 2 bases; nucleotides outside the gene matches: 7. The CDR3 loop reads CASSYPGQGEPYEQYF. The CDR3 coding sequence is TGTGCCAGCAGTTACCCGGGACAGGGAGAACCCTACGAGCAGTACTTC.

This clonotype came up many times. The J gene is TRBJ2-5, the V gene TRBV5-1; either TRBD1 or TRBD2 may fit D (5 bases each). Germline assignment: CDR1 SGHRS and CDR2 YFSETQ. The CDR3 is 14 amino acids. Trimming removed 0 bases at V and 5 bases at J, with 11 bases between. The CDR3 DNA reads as TGCGCCAGCAGCTTGGCTTTGGGGGTGGAGACCCAGTACTTC. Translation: CASSLALGVETQYF.

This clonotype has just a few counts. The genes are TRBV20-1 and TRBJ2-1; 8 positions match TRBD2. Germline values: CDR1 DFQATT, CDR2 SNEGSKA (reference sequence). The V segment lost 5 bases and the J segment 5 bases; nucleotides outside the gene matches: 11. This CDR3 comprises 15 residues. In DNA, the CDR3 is TGCAGTGCTGAGAAAGCGGGAGACCACAACAATGAGCAGTTCTTC. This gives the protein CSAEKAGDHNNEQFF.

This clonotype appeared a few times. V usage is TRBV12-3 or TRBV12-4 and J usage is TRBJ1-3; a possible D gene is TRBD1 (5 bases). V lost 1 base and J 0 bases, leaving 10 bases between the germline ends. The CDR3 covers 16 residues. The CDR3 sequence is CASSLVSGRSGNTIYF. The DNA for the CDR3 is TGTGCCAGCAGTTTAGTGTCGGGGCGCTCTGGAAACACCATATATTTT.

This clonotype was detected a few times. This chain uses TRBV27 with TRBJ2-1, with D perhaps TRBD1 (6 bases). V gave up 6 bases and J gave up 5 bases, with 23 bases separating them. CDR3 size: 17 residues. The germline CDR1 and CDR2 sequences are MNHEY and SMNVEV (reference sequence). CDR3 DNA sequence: TGTGCCAGCAGACCAGGGGCGTCGGCCAGCGGTGACAATGAGCAGTTCTTC. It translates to CASRPGASASGDNEQFF.

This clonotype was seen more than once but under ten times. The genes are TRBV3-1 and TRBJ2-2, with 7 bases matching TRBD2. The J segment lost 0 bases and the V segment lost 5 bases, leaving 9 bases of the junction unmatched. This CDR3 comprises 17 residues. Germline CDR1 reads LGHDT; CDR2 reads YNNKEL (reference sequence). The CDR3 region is CASSYSSGSANTGELFF. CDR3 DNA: TGTGCCAGCAGCTACTCTAGCGGAAGCGCGAACACCGGGGAGCTGTTTTTT.

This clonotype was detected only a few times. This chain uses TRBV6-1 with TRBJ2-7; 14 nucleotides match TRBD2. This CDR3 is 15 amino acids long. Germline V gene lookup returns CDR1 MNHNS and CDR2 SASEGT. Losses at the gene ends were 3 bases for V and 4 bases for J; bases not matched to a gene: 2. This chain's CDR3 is CASSETSGRGYEQYF. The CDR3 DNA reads TGTGCCAGCAGTGAGACTAGCGGGAGGGGATACGAGCAGTACTTC.

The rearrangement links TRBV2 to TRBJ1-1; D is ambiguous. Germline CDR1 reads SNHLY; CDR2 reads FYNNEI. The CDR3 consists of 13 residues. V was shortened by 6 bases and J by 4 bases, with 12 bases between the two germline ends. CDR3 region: CASREQKVTEAFF. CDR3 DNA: TGTGCCAGCAGGGAACAGAAAGTCACTGAAGCTTTCTTT.

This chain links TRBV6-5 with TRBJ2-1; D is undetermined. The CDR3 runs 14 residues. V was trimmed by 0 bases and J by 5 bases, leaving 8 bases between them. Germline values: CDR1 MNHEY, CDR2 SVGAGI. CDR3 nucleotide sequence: TGTGCCAGCAGTTACTCTGGATTACACAATGAGCAGTTCTTC. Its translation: CASSYSGLHNEQFF.

The CDR3 region is CSARDPGPRVEQYF. The CDR3, as DNA: TGCAGTGCTAGAGATCCTGGCCCTCGGGTCGAGCAGTACTTC. The genes are TRBV20-1 and TRBJ2-7; D is unclear. The germline V gene encodes CDR1 DFQATT and CDR2 SNEGSKA (reference sequence). Trimming cost V 0 bases and J 6 bases, with 15 bases left between them. The CDR3 has 14 residues.

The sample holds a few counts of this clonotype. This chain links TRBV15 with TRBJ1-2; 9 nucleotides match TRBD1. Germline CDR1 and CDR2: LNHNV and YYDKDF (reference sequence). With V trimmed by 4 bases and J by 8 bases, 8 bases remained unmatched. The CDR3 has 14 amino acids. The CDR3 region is CATSTTGTGKGYTF. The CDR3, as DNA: TGTGCCACCAGCACGACCGGGACAGGGAAAGGCTACACCTTC.

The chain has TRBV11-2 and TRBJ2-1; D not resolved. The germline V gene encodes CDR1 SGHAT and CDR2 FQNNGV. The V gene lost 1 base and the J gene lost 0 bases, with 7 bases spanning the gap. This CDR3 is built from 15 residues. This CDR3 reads CASSLGSNSYNEQFF. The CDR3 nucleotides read TGTGCCAGCAGCTTAGGATCAAACTCCTACAATGAGCAGTTCTTC.

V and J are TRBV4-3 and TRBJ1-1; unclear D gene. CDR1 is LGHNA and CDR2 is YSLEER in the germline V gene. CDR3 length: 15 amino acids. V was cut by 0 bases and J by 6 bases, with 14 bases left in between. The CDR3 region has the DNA TGCGCCAGCAGCCAAGAGCTGGGCACCCGCGCTGAAGCTTTCTTT. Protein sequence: CASSQELGTRAEAFF.

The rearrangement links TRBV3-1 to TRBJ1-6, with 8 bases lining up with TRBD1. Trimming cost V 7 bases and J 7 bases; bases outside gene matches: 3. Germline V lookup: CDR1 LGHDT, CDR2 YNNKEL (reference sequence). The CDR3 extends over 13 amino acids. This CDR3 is CASKQGGNSPLHF. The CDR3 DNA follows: TGTGCCAGCAAACAGGGGGGGAATTCACCCCTCCACTTT.

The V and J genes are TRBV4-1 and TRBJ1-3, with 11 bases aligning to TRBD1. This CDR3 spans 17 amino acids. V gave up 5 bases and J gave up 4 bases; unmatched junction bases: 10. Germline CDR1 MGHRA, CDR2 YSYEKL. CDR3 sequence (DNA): TGCGCCAGCAGCACCGTCGGACAGGGGGCAGCGGGAAACACCATATATTTT. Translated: CASSTVGQGAAGNTIYF.

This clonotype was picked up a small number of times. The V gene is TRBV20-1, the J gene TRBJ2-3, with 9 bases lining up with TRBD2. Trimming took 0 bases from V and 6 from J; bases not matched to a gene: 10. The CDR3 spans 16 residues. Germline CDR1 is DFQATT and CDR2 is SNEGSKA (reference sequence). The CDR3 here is CSARDIGGRALDTQYF. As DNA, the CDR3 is TGCAGTGCTAGAGATATAGGCGGGAGGGCCTTGGATACGCAGTATTTT.

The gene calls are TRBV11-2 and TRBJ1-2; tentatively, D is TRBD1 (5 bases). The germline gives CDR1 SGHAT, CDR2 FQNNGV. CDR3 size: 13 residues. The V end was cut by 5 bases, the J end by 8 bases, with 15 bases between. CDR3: CASSLRDSGGYTF. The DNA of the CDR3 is TGTGCCAGCAGCCTTCGGGACTCTGGCGGCTACACCTTC.